The next 10 T cell receptor beta chains were all read from a single sample in a study of T cell repertoires in cytomegalovirus infection. From the reads, TCRdb called clonotypes with MiXCR, one entry per CDR3 protein. The sample includes approximately 600,000 distinct CDR3 sequences, approximately 40% of them seen just once. For these TCRs, the target antigens are not known. Specimen: cultured PBMCs, collected from culture after CMV antigen stimulation. All receptors derive from a human donor in good health (CMV status not recorded). Some clones in this sample may be carry-over from other donors' samples.

This chain joins TRBV6-6 and TRBJ2-7; 10 bases align to TRBD2. With 6 bases clipped from V and 4 bases from J, the junction kept 15 bases outside the gene matches. This CDR3 is built from 17 residues. The germline gives CDR1 MNHNY, CDR2 SVGAGI (reference sequence). CDR3 loop: CASSPLRPSGRRYEQYF. CDR3 DNA sequence: TGTGCCAGCAGCCCTCTAAGACCTAGCGGGAGAAGGTACGAGCAGTACTTC.

The chain is built from TRBV5-1 and TRBJ2-5; 7 bases fit TRBD2. The CDR3 extends over 15 amino acids. Unmatched junction bases numbered 3, after V lost 0 bases and J lost 1 base. CDR1 and CDR2 (germline): SGHRS, YFSETQ. CDR3 loop: CASSLGTRSQETQYF. In DNA form, the CDR3 reads TGCGCCAGCAGCTTGGGGACTAGGAGCCAAGAGACCCAGTACTTC.

This chain joins TRBV15 and TRBJ1-1; D is unclear. Germline loops: CDR1 LNHNV, CDR2 YYDKDF (reference sequence). V lost 0 bases and J lost 1, with 9 bases in between. The CDR3 covers 15 residues. CDR3: CATSRERGGNTEAFF. CDR3 in DNA: TGTGCCACCAGCAGAGAACGGGGAGGGAACACTGAAGCTTTCTTT. Looking up the rest from reference TRBV15 and TRBJ1-1 gives the full variable domain: DAMVIQNPRYQVTQFGKPVTLSCSQTLNHNVMYWYQQKSSQAPKLLFHYYDKDFNNEADTPDNFQSRRPNTSFCFLDIRSPGLGDTAMYLCATSRERGGNTEAFFGQGTRLTVV.

V and J are TRBV4-1 and TRBJ2-7; 14 bases match TRBD2. V lost 1 base, J lost 0 bases, and 8 bases stayed unmatched. The CDR3 consists of 19 residues. Germline-derived CDR1 and CDR2 are MGHRA and YSYEKL. This CDR3 is CASSQGHIGTSGSSYEQYF. In DNA form, the CDR3 reads TGCGCCAGCAGCCAAGGCCATATTGGGACTAGCGGGAGCTCCTACGAGCAGTACTTC.

This clonotype appeared a few times. The rearrangement uses TRBV7-2 and TRBJ2-2; 9 positions match TRBD2. Germline V lookup: CDR1 SGHTA, CDR2 FQGNSA. V lost 3 bases and J lost 5; bases outside the gene matches: 10. The CDR3 contains 17 residues. The CDR3: CASSFTAAGGRTGELFF. CDR3 DNA: TGTGCCAGCAGCTTCACTGCGGCGGGAGGGCGGACCGGGGAGCTGTTTTTT.

This clonotype was seen a handful of times. The V call is TRBV28, the J call TRBJ1-2; no firm D call. Trimming shortened V by 7 bases and J by 1 base, and 22 bases separated the two germline ends. This CDR3 comprises 17 residues. Germline V gene lookup returns CDR1 MDHEN and CDR2 SYDVKM. CDR3 residues: CASKSITPQDINYGYTF. The CDR3 bases are TGTGCCAGCAAATCAATAACCCCCCAAGACATTAACTATGGCTACACCTTC.

This clonotype was counted between two and nine times. The chain uses TRBV11-2 and TRBJ2-5; D is uncertain. Trimming stripped 1 base from V and 8 bases from J, with 14 bases between. This CDR3 is 14 amino acids long. Germline-derived CDR1 and CDR2 are SGHAT and FQNNGV. The chain's CDR3 is CASSLVGSKRTQYF. DNA for the CDR3: TGTGCCAGCAGCTTAGTTGGGTCCAAGAGAACCCAGTACTTC.

The rearrangement links TRBV7-9 to TRBJ1-2, with no clear D. V was trimmed by 1 base and J by 4 bases, leaving 16 bases between them. The CDR3 runs 16 residues. Germline assignment: CDR1 SEHNR and CDR2 FQNEAQ (reference sequence). CDR3 DNA: TGTGCCAGCAGCTTAGGGGCAGAGTCAAACCTCTATGGCTACACCTTC. This codes for CASSLGAESNLYGYTF. The variable domain in full, completed from reference TRBV7-9 and TRBJ1-2, reads DTGVSQNPRHKITKRGQNVTFRCDPISEHNRLYWYRQTLGQGPEFLTYFQNEAQLEKSRLLSDRFSAERPKGSFSTLEIQRTEQGDSAMYLCASSLGAESNLYGYTFGSGTRLTVV.

This clonotype was seen more than once but under ten times. This chain links TRBV7-8 with TRBJ1-1, with D unclear. From germline, CDR1 is SGHVS and CDR2 FQNEAQ. With 1 base removed from V and 6 bases from J, the gap between germline ends came to 9 bases. The CDR3 contains 13 residues. CDR3 sequence reads: CASSLVQTAEAFF. CDR3 nucleotides: TGTGCCAGCAGCTTAGTGCAGACCGCTGAAGCTTTCTTT.

This clonotype appeared many times. The V gene is TRBV7-9, the J gene TRBJ2-1; 10 bases are a match to TRBD2. Looked up from germline, CDR1 is SEHNR and CDR2 is FQNEAQ (reference sequence). The V gene end was trimmed by 5 bases and the J gene end by 2 bases; junction bases not matched to a gene: 3. The CDR3 is made up of 15 amino acids. The CDR3 is CASSKTSGAYNEQFF. CDR3 nucleotide sequence: TGTGCCAGCAGCAAAACTAGCGGGGCCTACAATGAGCAGTTCTTC.